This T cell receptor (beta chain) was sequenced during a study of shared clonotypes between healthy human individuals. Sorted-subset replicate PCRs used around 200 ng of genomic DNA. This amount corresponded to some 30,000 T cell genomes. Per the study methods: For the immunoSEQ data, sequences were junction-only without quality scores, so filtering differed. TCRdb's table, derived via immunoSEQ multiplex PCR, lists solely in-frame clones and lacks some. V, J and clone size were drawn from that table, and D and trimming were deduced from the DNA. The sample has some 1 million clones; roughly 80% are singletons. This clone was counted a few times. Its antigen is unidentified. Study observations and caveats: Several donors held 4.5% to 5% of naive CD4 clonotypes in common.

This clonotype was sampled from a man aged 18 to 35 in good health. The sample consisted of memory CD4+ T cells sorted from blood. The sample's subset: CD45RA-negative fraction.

In nucleotides, the CDR3 is TGTGCCACCCACACCGGGACAGGGTCCTACGAGCAGTACTTC. Its protein is CATHTGTGSYEQYF. The rearrangement uses TRBV10-3 and TRBJ2-7; 9 nucleotides align to TRBD1. Trimming at V came to 10 bases and at J to 1 base, leaving 8 bases not matched to a gene. Germline assignment: CDR1 ENHRY and CDR2 SYGVKD. The CDR3 spans 14 residues.